This T cell receptor (beta chain) comes out of a study of T cell responses to AZD1222 COVID-19 vaccine. General study results and limits: Variant regions that are unmutated are reportedly the target of nearly half of spike-specific TCRs. Mostly white British, mostly female donors; authors suggested clonal diversity may be underestimated.

Of note for this clone: What it recognizes is unknown.

This CDR3 contains 15 residues. V lost 7 bases to trimming and J lost 2 bases; unmatched junction nucleotides: 10. Germline lookup yields CDR1 SGHRS and CDR2 YFSETQ. Libraries were prepared by immunoSEQ multiplex PCR; TCRdb keeps only in-frame clonotypes and omits some of them. The data hold nearly 110,000 clones, with around 90% observed a single time. V is TRBV5-1 and J is TRBJ2-5; TRBD2 aligns across 8 bases. Sequences were derived from peripheral blood, sampled on day 0 of AZD1222 vaccination. The clonotype comes from an adult in good health. CDR3 sequence (DNA): TGCGCCAGCGCCACCAATAGCGGGATTCAAGAGACCCAGTACTTC. Residues: CASATNSGIQETQYF.